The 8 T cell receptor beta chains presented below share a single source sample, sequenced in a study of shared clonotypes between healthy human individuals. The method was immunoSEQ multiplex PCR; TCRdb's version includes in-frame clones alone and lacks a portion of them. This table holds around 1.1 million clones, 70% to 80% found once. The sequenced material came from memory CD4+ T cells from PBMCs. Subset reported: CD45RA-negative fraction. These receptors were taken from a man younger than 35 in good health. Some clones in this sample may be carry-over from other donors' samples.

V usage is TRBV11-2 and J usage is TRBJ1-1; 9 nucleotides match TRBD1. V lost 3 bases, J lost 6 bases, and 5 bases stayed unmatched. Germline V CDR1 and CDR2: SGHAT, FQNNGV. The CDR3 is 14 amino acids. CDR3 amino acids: CASSFTGGDPEAFF. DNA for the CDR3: TGTGCCAGCAGCTTCACAGGGGGCGACCCTGAAGCTTTCTTT.

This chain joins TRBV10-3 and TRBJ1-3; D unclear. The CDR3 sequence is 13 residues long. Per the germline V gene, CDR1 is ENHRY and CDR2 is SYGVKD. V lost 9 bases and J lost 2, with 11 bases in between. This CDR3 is CAIGSSPGNTIYF. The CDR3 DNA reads TGTGCCATAGGGTCATCACCTGGAAACACCATATATTTT.

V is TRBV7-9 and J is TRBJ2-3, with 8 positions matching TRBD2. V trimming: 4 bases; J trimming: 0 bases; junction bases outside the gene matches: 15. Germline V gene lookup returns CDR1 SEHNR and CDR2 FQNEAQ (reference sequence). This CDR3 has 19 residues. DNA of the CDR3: TGTGCCAGCAGCTCCCGCGTGATCGCTAGCGGGTTTAGCACAGATACGCAGTATTTT. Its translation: CASSSRVIASGFSTDTQYF.

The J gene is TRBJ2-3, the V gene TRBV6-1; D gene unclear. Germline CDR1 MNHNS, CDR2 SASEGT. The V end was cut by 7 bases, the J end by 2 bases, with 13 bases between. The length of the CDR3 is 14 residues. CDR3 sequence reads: CASNIRAITDTQYF. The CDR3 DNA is TGTGCCAGCAATATCAGAGCGATCACAGATACGCAGTATTTT.

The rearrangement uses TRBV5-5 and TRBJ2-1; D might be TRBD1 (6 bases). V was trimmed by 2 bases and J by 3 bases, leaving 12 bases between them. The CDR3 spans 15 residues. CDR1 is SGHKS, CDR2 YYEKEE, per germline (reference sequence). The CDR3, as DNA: TGTGCCAGCAGCTTTCGACAGGACCTCTACAATGAGCAGTTCTTC. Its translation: CASSFRQDLYNEQFF.

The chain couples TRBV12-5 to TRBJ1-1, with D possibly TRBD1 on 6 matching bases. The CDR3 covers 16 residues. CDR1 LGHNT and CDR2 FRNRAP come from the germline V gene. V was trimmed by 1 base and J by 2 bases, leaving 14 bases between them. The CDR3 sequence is CASGLGWGAGNTEAFF. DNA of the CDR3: TGTGCTAGTGGTTTGGGATGGGGGGCGGGAAACACTGAAGCTTTCTTT. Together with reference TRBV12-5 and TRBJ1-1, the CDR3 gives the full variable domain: DARVTQTPRHKVTEMGQEVTMRCQPILGHNTVFWYRQTMMQGLELLAYFRNRAPLDDSGMPKDRFSAEMPDATLATLKIQPSEPRDSAVYFCASGLGWGAGNTEAFFGQGTRLTVV.

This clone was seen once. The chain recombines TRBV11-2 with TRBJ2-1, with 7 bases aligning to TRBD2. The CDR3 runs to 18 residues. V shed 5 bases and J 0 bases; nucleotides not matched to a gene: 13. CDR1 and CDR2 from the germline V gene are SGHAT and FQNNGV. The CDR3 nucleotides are TGTGCCAGCAGCCGCCTGGGAGGGCGCATGGACTCCTACAATGAGCAGTTCTTC. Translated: CASSRLGGRMDSYNEQFF.

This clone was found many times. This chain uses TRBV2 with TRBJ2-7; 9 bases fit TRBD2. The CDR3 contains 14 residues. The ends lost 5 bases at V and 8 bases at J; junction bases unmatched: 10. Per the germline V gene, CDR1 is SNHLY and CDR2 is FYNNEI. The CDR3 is CASSLAGFGPQQYF. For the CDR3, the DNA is TGTGCCAGCAGTCTAGCGGGGTTCGGCCCGCAGCAGTACTTC.